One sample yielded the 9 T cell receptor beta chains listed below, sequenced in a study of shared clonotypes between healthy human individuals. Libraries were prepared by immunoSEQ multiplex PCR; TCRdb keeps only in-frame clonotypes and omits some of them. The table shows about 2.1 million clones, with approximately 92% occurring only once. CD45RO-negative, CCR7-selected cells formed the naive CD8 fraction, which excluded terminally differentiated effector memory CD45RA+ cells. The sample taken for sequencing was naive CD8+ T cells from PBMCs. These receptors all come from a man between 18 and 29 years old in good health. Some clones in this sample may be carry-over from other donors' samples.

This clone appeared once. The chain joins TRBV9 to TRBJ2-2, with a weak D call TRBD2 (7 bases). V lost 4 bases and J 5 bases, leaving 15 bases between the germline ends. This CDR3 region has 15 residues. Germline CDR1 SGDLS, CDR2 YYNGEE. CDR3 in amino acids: CASSPVGGLTGELFF. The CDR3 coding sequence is TGTGCCAGCAGCCCAGTCGGGGGGCTGACCGGGGAGCTGTTTTTT. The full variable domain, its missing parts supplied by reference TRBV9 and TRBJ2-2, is DSGVTQTPKHLITATGQRVTLRCSPRSGDLSVYWYQQSLDQGLQFLIQYYNGEERAKGNILERFSAQQFPDLHSELNLSSLELGDSALYFCASSPVGGLTGELFFGEGSRLTVL.

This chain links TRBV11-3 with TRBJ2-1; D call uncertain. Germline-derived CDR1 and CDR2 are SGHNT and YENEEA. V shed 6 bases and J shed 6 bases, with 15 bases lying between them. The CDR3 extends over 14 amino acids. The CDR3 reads CASSLPDGFNEQFF. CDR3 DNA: TGTGCCAGCAGTCTCCCGGACGGGTTCAATGAGCAGTTCTTC.

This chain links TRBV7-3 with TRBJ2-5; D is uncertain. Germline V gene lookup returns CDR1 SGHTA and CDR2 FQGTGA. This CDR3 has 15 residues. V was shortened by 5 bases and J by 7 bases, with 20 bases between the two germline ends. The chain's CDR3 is CASSPSVSKWGTQYF. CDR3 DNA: TGTGCCAGCAGCCCAAGCGTCTCCAAGTGGGGGACCCAGTACTTC.

DNA of the CDR3: TGTGCCAGCAGTTACCAAGGCGGAAACACCATATATTTT. Its translation: CASSYQGGNTIYF. The V gene is TRBV6-5, the J gene TRBJ1-3; D is uncertain. V was shortened by 2 bases and J by 4 bases, with 6 bases between the two germline ends. The CDR3 runs to 13 residues. The germline gives CDR1 MNHEY, CDR2 SVGAGI.

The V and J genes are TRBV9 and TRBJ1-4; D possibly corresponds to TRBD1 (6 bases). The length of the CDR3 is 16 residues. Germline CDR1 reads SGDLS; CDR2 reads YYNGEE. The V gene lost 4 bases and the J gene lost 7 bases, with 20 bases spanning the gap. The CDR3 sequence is CASSTDSGGGSEKLFF. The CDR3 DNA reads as TGTGCCAGCAGCACTGACTCCGGGGGCGGGTCTGAAAAACTGTTTTTT.

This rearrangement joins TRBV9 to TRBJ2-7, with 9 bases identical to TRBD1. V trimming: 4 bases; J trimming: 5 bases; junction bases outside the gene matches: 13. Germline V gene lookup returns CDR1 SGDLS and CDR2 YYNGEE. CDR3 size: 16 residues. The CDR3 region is CASSPWDRVERHEQYF. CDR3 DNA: TGTGCCAGCAGCCCCTGGGACAGGGTTGAACGACACGAGCAGTACTTC.

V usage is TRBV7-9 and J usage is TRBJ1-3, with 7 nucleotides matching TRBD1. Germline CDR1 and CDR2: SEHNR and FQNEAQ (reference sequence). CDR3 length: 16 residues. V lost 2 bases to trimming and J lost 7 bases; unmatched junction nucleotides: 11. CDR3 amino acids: CASSLSPTGPGNTIYF. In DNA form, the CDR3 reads TGTGCCAGCAGCTTAAGTCCGACAGGGCCCGGCAACACCATATATTTT.

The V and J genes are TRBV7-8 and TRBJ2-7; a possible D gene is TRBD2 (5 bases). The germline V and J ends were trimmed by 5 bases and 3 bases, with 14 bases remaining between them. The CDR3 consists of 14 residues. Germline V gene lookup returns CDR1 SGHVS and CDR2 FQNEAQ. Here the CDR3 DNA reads TGTGCCAGCAGCGCCAGGCAGGCGGGCTACGAGCAGTACTTC. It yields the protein CASSARQAGYEQYF.

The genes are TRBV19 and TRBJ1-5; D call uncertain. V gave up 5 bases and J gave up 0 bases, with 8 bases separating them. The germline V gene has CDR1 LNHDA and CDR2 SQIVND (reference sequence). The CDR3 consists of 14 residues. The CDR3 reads CASSADYSNQPQHF. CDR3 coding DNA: TGTGCCAGTAGTGCCGATTATAGCAATCAGCCCCAGCATTTT.